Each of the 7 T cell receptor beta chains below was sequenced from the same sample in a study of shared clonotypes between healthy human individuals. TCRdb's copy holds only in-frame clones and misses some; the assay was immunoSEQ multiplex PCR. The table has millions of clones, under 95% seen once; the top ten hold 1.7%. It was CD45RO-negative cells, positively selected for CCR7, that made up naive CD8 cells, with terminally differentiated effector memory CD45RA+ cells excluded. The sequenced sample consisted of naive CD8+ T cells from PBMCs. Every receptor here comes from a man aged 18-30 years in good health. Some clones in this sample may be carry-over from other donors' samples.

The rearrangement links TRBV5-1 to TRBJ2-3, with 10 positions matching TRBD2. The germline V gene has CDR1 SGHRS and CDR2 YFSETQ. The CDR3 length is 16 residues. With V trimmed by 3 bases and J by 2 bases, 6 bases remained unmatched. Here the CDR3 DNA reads TGCGCCAGCAGCTCGTTAGCGGGAGGCGTCACAGATACGCAGTATTTT. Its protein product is CASSSLAGGVTDTQYF.

CDR3 region: CASGGGHTDTQYF. CDR3 sequence (DNA): TGTGCCAGCGGCGGGGGGCACACAGATACGCAGTATTTT. The chain couples TRBV19 to TRBJ2-3, with 8 bases identical to TRBD2. The CDR3 runs to 13 residues. In germline, CDR1 is LNHDA, CDR2 SQIVND (reference sequence). The J segment lost 2 bases and the V segment lost 9 bases, leaving 4 bases of the junction unmatched.

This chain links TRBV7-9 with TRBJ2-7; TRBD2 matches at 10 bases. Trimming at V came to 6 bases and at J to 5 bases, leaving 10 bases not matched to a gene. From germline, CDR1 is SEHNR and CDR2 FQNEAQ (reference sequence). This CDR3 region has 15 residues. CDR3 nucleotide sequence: TGTGCCAGCAGTACCGGGACTAGCGTTGCCCACGAGCAGTACTTC. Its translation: CASSTGTSVAHEQYF.

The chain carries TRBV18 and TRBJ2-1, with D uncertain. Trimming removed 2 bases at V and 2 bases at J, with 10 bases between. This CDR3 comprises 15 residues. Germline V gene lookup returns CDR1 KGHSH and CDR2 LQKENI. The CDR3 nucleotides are TGTGCCAGCTCACCAGGAGAAGACCCCTACAATGAGCAGTTCTTC. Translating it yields CASSPGEDPYNEQFF.

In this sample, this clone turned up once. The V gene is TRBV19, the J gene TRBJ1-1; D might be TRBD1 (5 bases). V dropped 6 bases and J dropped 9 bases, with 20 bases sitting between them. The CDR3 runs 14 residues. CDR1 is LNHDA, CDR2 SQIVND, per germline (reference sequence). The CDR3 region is CASSLGEGHRQAFF. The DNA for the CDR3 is TGTGCCAGTAGCCTAGGCGAGGGGCACCGTCAAGCTTTCTTT.

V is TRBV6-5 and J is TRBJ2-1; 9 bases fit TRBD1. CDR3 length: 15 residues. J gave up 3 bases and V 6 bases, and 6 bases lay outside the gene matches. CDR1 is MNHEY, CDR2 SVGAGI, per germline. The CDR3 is CASRKGQGVYNEQFF. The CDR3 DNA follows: TGTGCCAGCAGAAAGGGACAGGGAGTCTACAATGAGCAGTTCTTC.

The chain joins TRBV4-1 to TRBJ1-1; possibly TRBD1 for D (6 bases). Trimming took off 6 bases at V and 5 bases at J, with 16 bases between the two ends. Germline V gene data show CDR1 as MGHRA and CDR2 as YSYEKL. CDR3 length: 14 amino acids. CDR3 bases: TGCGCCAGCAGTACAACAGGGCTAGCGACTGAAGCTTTCTTT. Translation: CASSTTGLATEAFF.